Included here is one T cell receptor beta chain sequence, with context. CDR3 length equals 12 residues. V shed 9 bases, J shed 2 bases, and the junction held 4 bases outside the gene matches. The data derive from a study of Graves' ophthalmopathy and Graves' hyperthyroidism. As the template, RNA transcripts were used to amplify TCR beta CDR3 regions. HTBI primers served in a first-round RT-PCR, which a second-round multiplex PCR followed. TCRdb fed the multiplex PCR reads into MiXCR, producing one record per CDR3 protein. This sample has approximately 380,000 distinct CDR3 sequences; roughly 20% occur once, and the top ten carry around 3.1%.

Source material: peripheral blood. The chain uses TRBV12-3 or TRBV12-4 and TRBJ2-7; 7 nucleotides line up with TRBD2. The receptor's source is a woman aged 18-29 years with stable Graves' hyperthyroidism. The CDR3, as DNA: TGTGCCAGTTGGGAGGGGACCTACGAGCAGTACTTC. Protein product: CASWEGTYEQYF.